A single sample is the source of the 27 T cell receptor beta chains below, sequenced in a study of CD4 and CD8 cells across lung adenocarcinoma regions. One entry per CDR3 protein results from TCRdb running MiXCR on the PCR reads. The sample yields several thousand distinct CDR3 sequences, around 50% seen once. Sequenced input: CD8+ T cells from the center of a lung tumor. The receptors stem from a female donor with lung adenocarcinoma. The CD4 and CD8 labels of this study may be unreliable.

J is TRBJ2-1 and V is TRBV7-2; no firm D call. Matching the DNA end better, TRBJ2-7 makes the J call doubtful. The CDR3 runs to 13 residues. The germline gives CDR1 SGHTA, CDR2 FQGNSA. CDR3 DNA sequence: TGTGCCAGCAGCTTTTTAGACACATCTGAGCAGTACTTC. This translates into CASSFLDTSEQYF.

This clonotype was observed once. The rearrangement uses TRBV7-6 and TRBJ2-4; D possibly matches TRBD1 or TRBD2 (6 bases each). The tail of the sequence fits TRBJ2-5 better, so the J call may be wrong. The CDR3 loop spans 15 amino acids. CDR1 and CDR2 from the germline V gene are SGHVS and FNYEAQ. The CDR3 sequence: CARGLGGRDEETQYF. The CDR3 region has the DNA TGTGCCAGGGGCTTAGGGGGGCGCGACGAAGAGACCCAGTACTTC.

Note on this clonotype: Its ends do not fully match the called genes, so a read error is possible. The chain combines TRBV6-2 or TRBV6-3 with TRBJ2-3; maybe TRBD2 (6 bases). Germline values: CDR1 MNHEY, CDR2 SVGEGT. This CDR3 spans 15 amino acids. In DNA, the CDR3 is TGTGGCAGCGACTCGGGGGTGTCTGGCAAAGACATTCAGTATTTT. This encodes CGSDSGVSGKDIQYF.

As regards this clonotype: One end of the junction varies from germline; a read error may be responsible. This chain links TRBV7-2 with TRBJ2-1; 8 bases map to TRBD2. The CDR3 sequence is 13 residues long. Per the germline V gene, CDR1 is SGHTA and CDR2 is FQGNSA. CDR3 coding DNA: TGTGCCAGCAGCATGGGGACTAGAGATACGCAGTATTTC. Protein product: CASSMGTRDTQYF. The complete variable domain, with remaining parts taken from reference TRBV7-2 and TRBJ2-1, reads GAGVSQSPSNKVTEKGKDVELRCDPISGHTALYWYRQSLGQGLEFLIYFQGNSAPDKSGLPSDRFSAERTGGSVSTLTIQRTQQEDSAVYLCASSMGTRDTQYFGPGTRLTVL.

On this clonotype itself: An end of the junction does not agree with germline; a read error may underlie this. The chain has TRBV6-1 and TRBJ2-5, with D perhaps TRBD2 (7 bases). The germline V gene encodes CDR1 MNHNS and CDR2 SASEGT. This CDR3 is built from 16 residues. This CDR3 reads CASAVPGGRGQEIQYF. DNA of the CDR3: TGTGCCAGCGCGGTGCCGGGGGGCCGGGGCCAAGAGATCCAGTACTTC.

This clonotype has a count of ten or more. The CDR3 DNA reads TGTGCCAGCAGCTTCCTGCGGGGTAGCACAGATACGCAGTATTTT. Its protein is CASSFLRGSTDTQYF. This chain joins TRBV7-2 and TRBJ2-3, with D possibly TRBD2 on 6 matching bases. This CDR3 is built from 15 residues. V lost 3 bases and J lost 0, with 10 bases in between. Germline CDR1 is SGHTA and CDR2 is FQGNSA.

About this clonotype itself: One end of the junction is discordant with germline, which a read error may explain. The chain combines TRBV7-6 with TRBJ2-4; the D gene could be TRBD1 or TRBD2 (5 bases each). CDR1 and CDR2 (germline): SGHVS, FNYEAQ. The CDR3 runs 15 residues. The CDR3 reads CASGLGVGATNTQYF. As DNA, the CDR3 is TGTGCCAGCGGCTTGGGGGTGGGAGCCACAAATACGCAGTATTTC.

By frequency in the sample, this clonotype is medium-sized (0.01 to 0.1%). The chain joins TRBV6-5 to TRBJ1-4; D not resolved. Germline assignment: CDR1 MNHEY and CDR2 SVGAGI. The CDR3 has 14 amino acids. Trimming removed 6 bases from V and 8 bases from J, with 16 bases in between. The CDR3 loop is CASSLGGVGEKLFF. CDR3 nucleotides: TGTGCCAGCAGCCTCGGCGGGGTTGGGGAAAAACTGTTTTTT.

A single count supports this clonotype. This rearrangement joins TRBV7-3 to TRBJ2-3; possible D gene TRBD1, 8 bases. This CDR3 comprises 16 residues. CDR1 is SGHTA, CDR2 FQGTGA, per germline. Trimming took off 4 bases at V and 0 bases at J, with 14 bases between the two ends. DNA for the CDR3: TGTGCCAGCAGCTCGGGGGGACAGGTGAGCACAGATACGCAGTATTTT. Translated, it gives CASSSGGQVSTDTQYF.

Notes on this clonotype: At one of its ends the junction is not consistent with the germline gene, which may arise from a read error. The chain links TRBV7-2 to TRBJ2-4; D is possibly TRBD2 (6 bases). The CDR3 contains 14 residues. Germline values: CDR1 SGHTA, CDR2 FQGNSA. CDR3: CGSTGVCAKNIQYF. In DNA, the CDR3 is TGTGGCAGCACGGGGGTGTGTGCCAAAAACATTCAGTACTTC.

This clonotype came up once. The V and J genes are TRBV29-1 and TRBJ2-7; weak D call: TRBD2 (7 bases). This CDR3 spans 12 amino acids. Looked up from germline, CDR1 is SQVTM and CDR2 is ANQGSEA. The CDR3 protein is CSVAEGVGWAGV. In DNA form, the CDR3 reads TGCAGCGTTGCCGAGGGGGTGGGTTGGGCGGGGGTG.

As concerns this clonotype: Sequence at one end of the junction differs from germline and may be a read error. The V gene is TRBV5-4, the J gene TRBJ2-3; D is possibly TRBD2 (6 bases). The germline gives CDR1 SGHNT, CDR2 YYREEE (reference sequence). There are 13 residues in the CDR3. The CDR3: CVSSPSRGAGQYF. The CDR3 DNA follows: TGTGTCAGCAGCCCCTCGCGGGGAGCGGGCCAGTACTTT.

On this clonotype itself: The junction does not match germline at one end; this may be a read error. This chain uses TRBV10-3 with TRBJ2-6; tentatively, D is TRBD1 (5 bases). The CDR3 consists of 10 residues. Germline lookup yields CDR1 ENHRY and CDR2 SYGVKD. As DNA, the CDR3 is TGCACCTCTGGGGCCAACGTCCTGAACTTC. It encodes CTSGANVLNF.

Here the CDR3 reads CASSRLEGNPAQNIQFF. The CDR3 DNA reads TGTGCCAGCAGCCGCCTGGAGGGAAACCCTGCCCAAAACATTCAGTTCTTC. This chain links TRBV6-1 with TRBJ2-4, with D possibly matching TRBD2 (6 bases). The last part of the DNA fits TRBJ2-1 better; the J call may be wrong. CDR1 MNHNS and CDR2 SASEGT come from the germline V gene. CDR3 length: 17 amino acids.

This clonotype was counted between two and nine times. This chain uses TRBV7-9 with TRBJ2-6; 7 nucleotides align to TRBD1. The CDR3 contains 19 residues. Germline CDR1 and CDR2: SEHNR and FQNEAQ (reference sequence). V lost 1 base to trimming and J lost 2 bases; unmatched junction nucleotides: 11. The CDR3 spells CASSLVGATGATGANVLTF. The CDR3 DNA reads as TGTGCCAGCAGCTTAGTTGGGGCCACAGGGGCCACTGGGGCCAACGTCCTGACTTTC.

In the case of this clonotype: A read error may produce the germline difference seen at one junction end. The genes are TRBV7-6 and TRBJ2-4, with D possibly matching TRBD1 (7 bases). In germline, CDR1 is SGHVS, CDR2 FNYEAQ. The CDR3 contains 18 residues. In DNA, the CDR3 is TGTGCCAGCAGCTCTCTGGAGGGCGCAGGGGGAGACAAAGACATTCAGTACTTC. It yields the protein CASSSLEGAGGDKDIQYF.

This clonotype came up many times. The chain uses TRBV18 and TRBJ2-5; D gene uncertain. This CDR3 spans 13 amino acids. Deletions cut 6 bases from V and 2 bases from J, with 10 bases between. Germline CDR1 KGHSH, CDR2 LQKENI. In DNA form, the CDR3 reads TGTGCCAGCTCCCAAGATATTCAAGAGACCCAGTACTTC. This sequence encodes CASSQDIQETQYF.

To note about this clonotype: At one end, the junction sequence differs from germline, possibly due to a read error. The rearrangement links TRBV11-3 to TRBJ2-3; the D gene is possibly TRBD2 (7 bases). This CDR3 has 15 residues. Germline V gene data show CDR1 as SGHNT and CDR2 as YENEEA. CDR3 bases: TGTGCCAGGAGCTTGGGGGGGCGTTACGAAGAGACCCAGTATTTT. This gives the protein CARSLGGRYEETQYF.

CDR3 loop: CVSGLGGKDTQYF. CDR3 DNA sequence: TGTGTCTCGGGGCTGGGGGGCAAAGATACGCAGTATTTT. This sequence joins TRBV7-2 and TRBJ2-3; the D call may be TRBD1 or TRBD2 (6 bases each). In germline, CDR1 is SGHTA, CDR2 FQGNSA. CDR3 length: 13 residues.

V and J are TRBV11-3 and TRBJ2-5; 12 positions match TRBD2. The DNA end lines up better with TRBJ2-7; the J call may be wrong. There are 15 residues in the CDR3. The germline CDR1 and CDR2 sequences are SGHNT and YENEEA. The CDR3 DNA follows: TGTGCCAGCAGCCAGACTAGCGGGAGCACCTACGAGCAGTACTTC. As protein: CASSQTSGSTYEQYF.

The chain joins TRBV11-2 to TRBJ2-3; D possibly uses TRBD1 or TRBD2 (6 bases each). CDR3 size: 15 residues. The V gene's germline CDR1 is SGHAT and CDR2 FQNNGV. CDR3 amino acids: CGTGFGGGAVETQYF. CDR3 bases: TGTGGCACGGGCTTCGGGGGCGGGGCTGTAGAGACCCAGTATTTT. Full variable domain (outside the CDR3, taken from reference TRBV11-2 and TRBJ2-3): EAGVAQSPRYKIIEKRQSVAFWCNPISGHATLYWYQQILGQGPKLLIQFQNNGVVDDSQLPKDRFSAERLKGVDSTLKIQPAKLEDSAVYLCGTGFGGGAVETQYFGPGTRLTVL.

Regarding this clonotype: One end of the junction fails to match germline, which may point to a read error. The genes are TRBV7-2 and TRBJ2-3; D gene unclear. This CDR3 is 13 amino acids long. Looked up from germline, CDR1 is SGHTA and CDR2 is FQGNSA. For the CDR3, the DNA is TGTGCCAGCACGCCATGGGCCAAAGACACGCAGTATTTC. It specifies CASTPWAKDTQYF.

Notes on this clonotype: One end of the junction fails to match germline, which may point to a read error. The gene calls are TRBV7-6 and TRBJ2-2, with D unclear. CDR1 is SGHVS, CDR2 FNYEAQ, per germline. The CDR3 runs 14 residues. The CDR3 DNA reads as TGTGCGGGCCTCCTGGCGGTGAACACCGATGCGCTGTATTTT. It specifies CAGLLAVNTDALYF.

This clonotype was seen only a few times. The gene calls are TRBV7-2 and TRBJ2-5; 9 bases match TRBD2. The V and J ends lost 8 bases and 11 bases, in that order; junction bases with no gene match: 18. The germline V gene has CDR1 SGHTA and CDR2 FQGNSA. The CDR3 runs to 15 residues. This chain's CDR3 is CASCNLAGNYNEQYF. The CDR3 bases are TGTGCCAGCTGCAACCTAGCGGGAAACTACAATGAGCAGTACTTC.

The V gene is TRBV19, the J gene TRBJ1-2; D not certain. The V gene lost 0 bases and the J gene lost 3 bases, with 8 bases spanning the gap. The CDR3 extends over 14 amino acids. The germline gives CDR1 LNHDA, CDR2 SQIVND (reference sequence). For the CDR3, the DNA is TGTGCCAGTAGTATAGACAGGTCGGACTATGGCTACACCTTC. This translates into CASSIDRSDYGYTF.

The chain carries TRBV12-3 or TRBV12-4 and TRBJ2-1; TRBD2 matches 11 bases. The J call may be mistaken, given a closer DNA end match to TRBJ2-7. The CDR3 consists of 15 residues. The CDR3 DNA sequence: TGTGCCAGCTCCGATAGCGGGAGGGTTTACAATGAGCAGTACTTC. This sequence encodes CASSDSGRVYNEQYF.

This chain links TRBV12-3 or TRBV12-4 with TRBJ2-1; 8 nucleotides match TRBD2. The better agreement between TRBJ2-5 and the DNA end casts doubt on the J call. The CDR3 is 14 amino acids. CDR3 DNA sequence: TGTGCGGGGCGCGGGGGGCGGGACGGAGAGACCCAGTACTTC. It yields the protein CAGRGGRDGETQYF.